These T cell receptor beta chains were read from a single sample in a study of shared clonotypes between healthy human individuals. Sequencing was performed with immunoSEQ multiplex PCR; in TCRdb, only in-frame clones are kept and a portion is missing. The sample lists millions of clones, roughly 95% seen once, with more than 0.1% in the top ten. The sample was naive CD4+ T cells sorted from blood. All receptors derive from a man younger than 35 in good health. The CDR3 runs from the conserved cysteine through the conserved F or W. The order of the fields is V gene, D gene, J gene, clone size, CDR3 protein, CDR3 DNA. A D gene is named only where the DNA matches it firmly. For some rows the clone size is stated as once, few or many, or as a class when expanded; others skip it.

>TRBV7-8|TRBD1|TRBJ1-6|-
CASSSTGDLHF
TGTGCCAGCAGCTCGACAGGGGACCTCCACTTT
>TRBV30|-|TRBJ1-2|-
CAYTPDTNYGYTF
TGTGCTTATACCCCGGACACGAACTATGGCTACACCTTC
>TRBV7-9|TRBD2|TRBJ2-1|-
CASSLTSGTFNEQFF
TGTGCCAGCAGCCTGACTAGCGGGACATTCAATGAGCAGTTCTTC
>TRBV5-4|TRBD1|TRBJ2-7|-
CASSERTGGLKREQYF
TGTGCCAGCAGTGAGAGGACAGGGGGACTAAAGAGGGAGCAGTACTTC
>TRBV6-5|-|TRBJ1-5|-
CASSAQGRGGWPQHF
TGTGCCAGCAGTGCACAGGGAAGGGGTGGTTGGCCCCAGCATTTT
>TRBV5-1|TRBD2|TRBJ2-7|-
CASSYDRGVPYEQYF
TGCGCCAGCAGCTACGATCGGGGGGTGCCCTACGAGCAGTACTTC
>TRBV2|TRBD2|TRBJ2-7|-
CASSDGRGGPIYKQYF
TGTGCCAGCAGTGATGGGCGGGGGGGTCCCATTTATAAGCAGTACTTC
>TRBV28|-|TRBJ1-5|-
CASTTTRGGPQHF
TGTGCCAGCACCACGACCAGGGGCGGCCCCCAGCATTTT
>TRBV6-1|-|TRBJ2-7|-
CASSGRLYEQYF
TGTGCCAGCTCAGGCCGGCTCTACGAGCAGTACTTC
>TRBV5-8|TRBD2|TRBJ2-1|-
CASSFQGLASFTYNEQFF
TGTGCCAGCAGCTTTCAGGGACTAGCGTCTTTCACTTACAATGAGCAGTTCTTC
>TRBV5-1|TRBD1|TRBJ2-5|-
CASRSAGQGAETQYF
TGCGCCAGCAGGAGCGCCGGACAGGGGGCAGAGACCCAGTACTTC
>TRBV5-5|-|TRBJ2-7|-
CASSAQTGGPYEQYF
TGTGCCAGCAGCGCCCAAACCGGGGGCCCCTACGAGCAGTACTTC
>TRBV19|-|TRBJ1-1|-
CASSPAPGWTTEAFF
TGTGCCAGTAGCCCAGCCCCGGGGTGGACCACTGAAGCTTTCTTT
>TRBV5-6|-|TRBJ1-4|-
CASSSPRGNEKLFF
TGTGCCAGCAGCTCTCCACGAGGGAATGAAAAACTGTTTTTT
>TRBV2|-|TRBJ1-5|few
CASRTSSVYSNQPQHF
TGTGCCAGCAGGACCAGCAGTGTCTATAGCAATCAGCCCCAGCATTTT
>TRBV9|-|TRBJ1-6|-
CASSVDRGNNSPLHF
TGTGCCAGCAGCGTAGATCGGGGAAATAATTCACCCCTCCACTTT
>TRBV6-5|-|TRBJ2-7|-
CASSSPSGAFYEQYF
TGTGCCAGCAGTTCCCCGTCCGGAGCCTTCTACGAGCAGTACTTC
>TRBV4-3|TRBD2|TRBJ2-7|-
CASSQDAGDYEQYF
TGCGCCAGCAGCCAAGATGCGGGAGACTACGAGCAGTACTTC
>TRBV5-1|-|TRBJ2-5|few
CASSQGPQPQETQYF
TGCGCCAGCAGCCAGGGACCACAGCCCCAAGAGACCCAGTACTTC
>TRBV5-1|-|TRBJ2-7|once
CASSLVWGPYEQYF
TGCGCCAGCAGCTTGGTGTGGGGGCCGTACGAGCAGTACTTC
>TRBV19|TRBD1|TRBJ2-7|-
CASSKQGKASYEQYF
TGTGCCAGTAGCAAACAGGGGAAGGCCTCCTACGAGCAGTACTTC
>TRBV28|-|TRBJ2-7|-
CASSAVGQSAYEQYF
TGTGCCAGCAGTGCGGTTGGGCAGTCCGCCTACGAGCAGTACTTC